The subject of this entry is one T cell receptor beta chain. Its antigen remains unidentified. Since all of the isolated RNA was reverse transcribed, expressed TCRB transcripts were what got sequenced. Data came from immunoSEQ multiplex PCR; TCRdb stores just in-frame clones and leaves some out. The table includes approximately 730,000 clones, 13% detected once. The CDR3 covers 14 residues. V was cut by 0 bases and J by 0 bases, with 7 bases left in between. Looked up from germline, CDR1 is SGHRS and CDR2 is YFSETQ. The data derive from a study of beta chain features in type 1 diabetes. Broader study findings: Within each of all four CD4+ subsets, Type 1 diabetes patients had TCRB CDR3s that were moderately but significantly shorter.

The chain combines TRBV5-1 with TRBJ2-7; no reliable D call. The sequence was collected from a man between 18 and 35 years old with type 1 diabetes. Sequencing was done on a sample of naive CD4+ T cells from blood. The CDR3 DNA reads as TGCGCCAGCAGCTTGGACGGGCCCTCCTACGAGCAGTACTTC. The encoded protein is CASSLDGPSYEQYF.